This T cell receptor (beta chain) was sequenced in a study of T-cell reconstitution after alpha-beta-depleted transplantation in children. The library targeted TCRbeta and was prepared with unique molecular identifiers. TCRdb re-analysed the PCR reads in MiXCR, keeping a single row per CDR3 protein. The sample has 80,000 or so distinct CDR3 sequences, 14% seen once. Study-level results: Recipient T cells and thymic progenitors that survived were the source of the high TCRbeta diversity seen at day 60 in some patients. About two months after transplant, alpha-beta T cells reportedly came from several hundred expanded graft clones. Newly produced T cells mostly provided counts and TCRbeta diversity after one year, as hyperexpanded clones declined.

J gave up 1 base and V 5 bases, and 6 bases lay outside the gene matches. In germline, CDR1 is KGHDR, CDR2 SFDVKD. The CDR3 contains 17 residues. Comments on this clonotype: The antigen is not known.

The V call is TRBV24-1, the J call TRBJ2-1, with 11 bases identical to TRBD1. This TCR was recovered from a male patient between 2 and 10 years old who had a stem cell transplant for acute lymphoblastic leukemia, so the T cells may come from the graft donor. Specimen: PBMCs, mostly from graft donor cells, collected 180 days after TCRalphabeta/CD19-depleted stem cell transplant. The CDR3 here is CATSGRDRGYSYNEQFF. The CDR3 DNA reads as TGTGCCACCAGTGGTCGGGACAGGGGGTATTCCTACAATGAGCAGTTCTTC.